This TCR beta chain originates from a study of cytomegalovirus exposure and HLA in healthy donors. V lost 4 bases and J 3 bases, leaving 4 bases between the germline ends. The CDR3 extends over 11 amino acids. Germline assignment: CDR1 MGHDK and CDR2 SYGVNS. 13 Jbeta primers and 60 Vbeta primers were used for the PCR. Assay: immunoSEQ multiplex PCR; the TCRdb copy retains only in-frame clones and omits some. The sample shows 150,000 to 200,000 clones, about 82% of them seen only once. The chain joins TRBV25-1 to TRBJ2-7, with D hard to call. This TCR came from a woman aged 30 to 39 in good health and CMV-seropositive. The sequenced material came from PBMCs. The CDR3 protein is CASSGNYEQYF. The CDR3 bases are TGTGCCAGCAGTGGTAACTACGAGCAGTACTTC.